The 14 T cell receptor beta chains presented below share a single source sample, sequenced in a study of T cells after yellow fever vaccination. TCRdb re-derived calls from the 5' RACE reads in MiXCR, one entry per CDR3 protein. The sample consists of some 400,000 distinct CDR3 sequences, over 5% of them appearing once. The sequencing used PBMCs, collected 5 days after the yellow fever booster vaccination. These receptors were collected from a man aged 25-45 years who received the YFV17D yellow fever vaccine.

This clonotype turned up a few times. The V call is TRBV30, the J call TRBJ1-1, with D unresolved. Trimming removed 4 bases from V and 6 bases from J, with 21 bases in between. CDR1 and CDR2 (germline): GTSNPN, SVGIG (reference sequence). CDR3 length: 15 residues. The CDR3 is CAWTHPTGGMPEAFF. The CDR3 DNA reads as TGTGCCTGGACCCACCCCACCGGAGGGATGCCTGAAGCTTTCTTT.

This clonotype has ten or more counts. V usage is TRBV5-1 and J usage is TRBJ2-5; 14 bases map to TRBD2. The CDR3 is 17 amino acids. Germline CDR1 reads SGHRS; CDR2 reads YFSETQ. With V trimmed by 1 base and J by 4 bases, 6 bases remained unmatched. CDR3 bases: TGCGCCAGCAGCTTGCCGACTAGCGGGAGGGCCTCAGAGACCCAGTACTTC. This encodes CASSLPTSGRASETQYF.

This clonotype has a count of ten or more. In DNA, the CDR3 is TGTGCCAGCAGTTTACAGGCCTCTGGAAACACCATATATTTT. Translated, it gives CASSLQASGNTIYF. The chain is built from TRBV12-3 or TRBV12-4 and TRBJ1-3, with D unclear. CDR3 size: 14 residues. V shed 2 bases and J shed 0 bases, with 5 bases lying between them.

This clonotype was detected only a few times. V is TRBV6-1 and J is TRBJ2-7, with 8 nucleotides matching TRBD1. CDR3 size: 13 residues. With 5 bases clipped from V and 3 bases from J, the junction kept 3 bases outside the gene matches. Germline CDR1 MNHNS, CDR2 SASEGT. The CDR3 sequence is CASSRDRNYEQYF. CDR3 coding DNA: TGTGCCAGCAGTCGGGACAGGAACTACGAGCAGTACTTC.

The chain has TRBV20-1 and TRBJ1-2, with a tentative D call TRBD1 (6 bases). Germline CDR1 DFQATT, CDR2 SNEGSKA (reference sequence). The CDR3 is 13 amino acids. Between the trimmed V and J ends, which lost 6 bases and 3 bases, there was a span of 14 bases. CDR3 DNA sequence: TGCAGTGCAAGGGGGGGGATAGACTATGGCTACACCTTC. This sequence encodes CSARGGIDYGYTF.

A remark on this clonotype: Just one base apart from a much larger clone, this may be a read error. The chain uses TRBV21-1 and TRBJ2-1; the table's TRBD2 call for D was not verified on the DNA. TRBV21-1 is described as a pseudogene. The CDR3 is made up of 16 amino acids. The CDR3 sequence is CAIRCLRTSGYNEQFF. DNA for the CDR3: TGTGCCATCAGATGCCTGAGGACTAGCGGATACAATGAGCAGTTCTTC.

The gene calls are TRBV7-8 and TRBJ2-3; D might be TRBD2 (5 bases). Trimming removed 0 bases from V and 2 bases from J, with 12 bases in between. Germline lookup yields CDR1 SGHVS and CDR2 FQNEAQ. This CDR3 is 16 amino acids long. The CDR3 is CASSLASSRYTDTQYF. In DNA form, the CDR3 reads TGTGCCAGCAGCTTAGCATCTAGCCGATACACAGATACGCAGTATTTT.

Details on this clonotype: A read error may account for a junction end that differs from germline. V gene TRBV4-2 combines with J gene TRBJ2-7; D is unresolved. CDR1 is LGHNA, CDR2 YNFKEQ, per germline. CDR3 length equals 15 residues. CDR3 in amino acids: CAISPGLLRSYEQYF. The CDR3 DNA is TGTGCCATCAGCCCCGGGCTGCTCCGCTCCTACGAGCAGTACTTC.

This clonotype turned up a few times. The genes are TRBV5-1 and TRBJ2-3; D unclear. The germline CDR1 and CDR2 sequences are SGHRS and YFSETQ. There are 15 residues in the CDR3. V lost 4 bases to trimming and J lost 0 bases, with 12 bases between them. The CDR3 loop reads CASSATWASTDTQYF. For the CDR3, the DNA is TGCGCCAGCAGCGCGACATGGGCCAGCACAGATACGCAGTATTTT.

This clonotype occurred a few times. The chain uses TRBV5-4 and TRBJ2-5; D gene uncertain. Trimming took 4 bases from V and 1 from J, leaving 14 bases between them. This CDR3 spans 15 amino acids. Germline lookup yields CDR1 SGHNT and CDR2 YYREEE (reference sequence). The CDR3 region has the DNA TGTGCCAGCAGCGAGAATGGACCTTCCCAAGAGACCCAGTACTTC. This gives the protein CASSENGPSQETQYF.

This clonotype has a handful of counts. The CDR3 DNA is TGCGCCAGCAGCTTGTGGGAGGGCGGGCAGTTCTTC. This gives the protein CASSLWEGGQFF. The V and J genes are TRBV5-1 and TRBJ2-1, with 7 positions matching TRBD2. Germline CDR1 SGHRS, CDR2 YFSETQ. J lost 12 bases, V lost 1 base, and 4 bases had no gene match. This CDR3 is built from 12 residues.

There are a few counts of this clonotype. This chain joins TRBV12-3 or TRBV12-4 and TRBJ2-1, with a possible D match to TRBD2 (6 bases). Trimming stripped 5 bases from V and 4 bases from J, with 18 bases between. CDR3 length: 16 amino acids. This CDR3 reads CASSPGRGSGYNEQFF. The CDR3 DNA sequence: TGTGCCAGCAGTCCAGGTCGGGGGAGTGGATACAATGAGCAGTTCTTC.

This clonotype showed up many times. This chain uses TRBV10-2 with TRBJ1-5; D gene uncertain. Germline V gene data show CDR1 as WSHSY and CDR2 as SAAADI. V shed 0 bases and J shed 4 bases, with 7 bases lying between them. This CDR3 contains 14 residues. CDR3 DNA sequence: TGCGCCAGCAGTGAGTCCTTGGGGAATCAGCCCCAGCATTTT. Translating it yields CASSESLGNQPQHF.

The table lists this clonotype with many counts. V is TRBV7-9 and J is TRBJ1-1, with TRBD1 matching over 7 bases. After removal of 5 bases from V and 1 base from J, the junction contained 7 bases not matched to a gene. The CDR3 consists of 15 residues. Per germline, CDR1 SEHNR and CDR2 FQNEAQ (reference sequence). In DNA form, the CDR3 reads TGTGCCAGCAGCCCGGGCGGGACAGAGAACACTGAAGCTTTCTTT. Its protein is CASSPGGTENTEAFF.